Each of the 14 T cell receptor beta chains below was sequenced from the same sample in a study of vaccination and CD4 T cells after COVID-19. No antigen has been identified for these receptors. Specified treatment: approximately 9-day PBMC culture with coronavirus spike peptide pools or control peptides (ViraFEST assay). Before the COVID-19 pandemic (2011-2018), CD4+ T cells were obtained from the unexposed donor. At the Johns Hopkins FTIC core, DNA taken from cultured CD4+ T cells was sequenced by way of the Oncomine TCR Beta short-read assay. TCRdb used MiXCR to reprocess the PCR reads, holding one entry per CDR3 protein. This sample yields fewer than 9,000 distinct CDR3 sequences, of which roughly 29% are seen a single time; almost 25% belongs to the top ten. Material for sequencing was CD4+ T cells from blood, cultured in vitro. All receptors come from a human donor in good health.

The V and J genes are TRBV19 and TRBJ1-5; D ambiguous. The CDR3 spans 13 residues. The V gene's germline CDR1 is LNHDA and CDR2 SQIVND (reference sequence). The germline V and J ends were trimmed by 5 bases and 4 bases, with 9 bases remaining between them. The CDR3 DNA follows: TGTGCCAGTAGTGATACACTAAATCAGCCCCAGCATTTT. This codes for CASSDTLNQPQHF.

The chain has TRBV7-9 and TRBJ1-2; no definite D call. Deletions cut 4 bases from V and 1 base from J, with 4 bases between. The CDR3 contains 12 residues. Germline CDR1 reads SEHNR; CDR2 reads FQNEAQ (reference sequence). The CDR3 coding sequence is TGTGCCAGCAGCTCTAGTAACTATGGCTACACCTTC. It translates to CASSSSNYGYTF.

A few counts support this clonotype. The gene calls are TRBV5-1 and TRBJ1-1; maybe TRBD1 (6 bases). Germline assignment: CDR1 SGHRS and CDR2 YFSETQ. V was trimmed by 4 bases and J by 4 bases, leaving 17 bases between them. The CDR3 is 15 residues long. This chain's CDR3 is CASSPPGGGPTEAFF. CDR3 nucleotides: TGCGCCAGCAGCCCCCCCGGGGGGGGGCCCACTGAAGCTTTCTTT.

This clonotype was counted between two and nine times. The V and J genes are TRBV6-1 and TRBJ1-2; maybe TRBD1 (6 bases). Trimming took 11 bases from V and 8 from J, leaving 33 bases between them. In germline, CDR1 is MNHNS, CDR2 SASEGT. The CDR3 is made up of 17 amino acids. The CDR3 region is CAGGPGQGIIANRGYTF. In nucleotides, the CDR3 is TGTGCCGGGGGACCGGGGCAGGGGATAATAGCCAATAGAGGCTACACCTTC.

V gene TRBV11-1 combines with J gene TRBJ1-1; a weak D match, TRBD1 (5 bases). The CDR3 loop spans 13 amino acids. CDR1 and CDR2 from the germline V gene are SGHAT and FQDESV (reference sequence). The V end lost 5 bases, the J end lost 3 bases, and 10 bases lay between the germline ends. The CDR3 here is CASSTDTYTEAFF. The CDR3 DNA is TGTGCCAGCAGCACGGACACCTACACTGAAGCTTTCTTT.

The chain has TRBV5-1 and TRBJ1-5; D gene ambiguous. The germline V gene encodes CDR1 SGHRS and CDR2 YFSETQ. Deletions cut 0 bases from V and 5 bases from J, with 9 bases between. This CDR3 is 14 amino acids long. The CDR3 loop is CASSLEGSDQPQHF. The DNA of the CDR3 is TGCGCCAGCAGCTTGGAAGGGTCGGATCAGCCCCAGCATTTT.

CDR3 sequence reads: CASSSKNSNQPQHF. CDR3 nucleotide sequence: TGTGCCAGTAGTTCAAAGAATAGCAATCAGCCCCAGCATTTT. The chain links TRBV19 to TRBJ1-5; D is uncertain. V was cut by 5 bases and J by 0 bases, with 8 bases left in between. Germline CDR1 is LNHDA and CDR2 is SQIVND (reference sequence). The CDR3 extends over 14 amino acids.

This clonotype has only a few counts. The J gene is TRBJ1-2, the V gene TRBV5-1; D is ambiguous. Trimming stripped 0 bases from V and 3 bases from J, with 15 bases between. The CDR3 sequence is 16 residues long. Germline CDR1 is SGHRS and CDR2 is YFSETQ. CDR3 sequence reads: CASSLGSGETYYGYTF. CDR3 DNA: TGCGCCAGCAGCTTGGGGTCAGGCGAGACCTACTATGGCTACACCTTC.

In its sample, this clonotype was seen a few times. The CDR3 here is CASSPGFKSTGELFF. CDR3 sequence (DNA): TGCGCCAGCAGTCCGGGATTCAAGTCCACCGGGGAGCTGTTTTTT. The rearrangement uses TRBV4-1 and TRBJ2-2; tentative D call: TRBD2 (5 bases). The CDR3 spans 15 residues. Germline CDR1 and CDR2: MGHRA and YSYEKL. Trimming took 6 bases from V and 4 from J, leaving 15 bases between them.

This clonotype came up a few times. The J gene is TRBJ2-7, the V gene TRBV12-3 or TRBV12-4; TRBD1 agrees at 9 bases. J gave up 3 bases and V 5 bases, and 5 bases lay outside the gene matches. The CDR3 spans 14 residues. CDR3 in amino acids: CASSPGQGIYEQYF. The CDR3 DNA reads TGTGCCAGCAGTCCGGGACAGGGTATCTACGAGCAGTACTTC.

The chain carries TRBV27 and TRBJ2-1; 10 positions match TRBD1. The CDR3 contains 16 residues. J was trimmed by 8 bases and V by 2 bases; bases with no gene match: 9. Germline-derived CDR1 and CDR2 are MNHEY and SMNVEV (reference sequence). This CDR3 is CASSLTGDRGGDEQFF. The DNA of the CDR3 is TGTGCCAGCAGTTTAACCGGGGACAGGGGAGGCGATGAGCAGTTCTTC.

This clonotype was recorded once. This sequence joins TRBV12-3 or TRBV12-4 and TRBJ2-2; D could derive from TRBD1 or TRBD2 (5 bases each). The CDR3 covers 14 residues. V lost 3 bases and J 3 bases, leaving 8 bases between the germline ends. The CDR3 region has the DNA TGTGCCAGCAGTTTTCGAGGGGACACCGGGGAGCTGTTTTTT. Its protein product is CASSFRGDTGELFF.

This clonotype occurred once. The chain recombines TRBV19 with TRBJ2-3, with 7 nucleotides matching TRBD2. CDR3 size: 14 residues. V was pared by 8 bases and J by 1 base, with 6 bases of the junction left unmatched. Per germline, CDR1 LNHDA and CDR2 SQIVND (reference sequence). CDR3 bases: TGTGCCAGTCAGGCGGGGGTGCGCACAGATACGCAGTATTTT. Translated, it gives CASQAGVRTDTQYF.

This clonotype was counted between two and nine times. The V gene is TRBV7-9, the J gene TRBJ1-1; TRBD1 might be the D (6 bases). The ends were cut back, 3 bases at V and 11 bases at J, with 19 bases in the middle. From germline, CDR1 is SEHNR and CDR2 FQNEAQ (reference sequence). The CDR3 is made up of 14 amino acids. The CDR3 region has the DNA TGTGCCAGCAGCTTGGGGGGGCGACCCGAAGATGCTTTCTTT. Protein: CASSLGGRPEDAFF.